A selection of T cell receptor beta chains follows, all from one sample in a study of metastatic and nonmetastatic thyroid tumors. TCRdb ran MiXCR on the PCR reads. The sample has roughly 40,000 clones; approximately 25% are singletons. Sequencing was done on a sample of tumor tissue. Receptor source: a female donor with papillary thyroid cancer or a benign thyroid nodule (not recorded which). Some clones in this sample may be carry-over from other donors' samples. Both conserved end residues are part of each CDR3. D genes are given only for firm matches. Only part of the rows carry a size: once, few, many, or a class if the clone is expanded.

cdr3_length	clone_size	v_call	j_call	d_call	cdr3_aa	cdr3_nt
15	.	TRBV12-3/TRBV12-4	TRBJ2-1	.	CASSFERGRHNEQFF	TGTGCCAGCAGTTTTGAACGCGGCCGCCACAATGAGCAGTTCTTC
13	few	TRBV11-3	TRBJ2-7	.	CASSLHGSYEQYF	TGTGCCAGCAGCTTACACGGTTCCTACGAGCAGTACTTC
16	many	TRBV3-1	TRBJ1-2	.	CASSPHLTLANYGYTF	TGTGCCAGCAGCCCCCATCTTACCTTGGCTAACTATGGCTACACCTTC
15	many	TRBV5-4	TRBJ1-4	.	CASSPNRALNEKLFF	TGTGCCAGCAGCCCCAACAGGGCCCTTAATGAAAAACTGTTTTTT
16	large	TRBV6-7	TRBJ2-7	TRBD1	CASSYSAGQGRYEQYF	TGTGCCAGCAGTTACTCTGCTGGACAGGGCCGTTACGAGCAGTACTTC
16	many	TRBV7-2	TRBJ2-1	.	CASSPGQGWPYNEQFF	TGTGCCAGCAGCCCCGGGCAGGGGTGGCCCTACAATGAGCAGTTCTTC
17	.	TRBV11-2	TRBJ2-7	.	CASSLVGIGSPAYEQYF	TGTGCCAGCAGCTTAGTGGGTATCGGGAGTCCCGCCTACGAGCAGTACTTC
15	many	TRBV5-1	TRBJ2-4	TRBD1	CASSYRTGTKNIQYF	TGCGCCAGCAGCTACCGGACAGGGACCAAAAACATTCAGTACTTC
13	few	TRBV28	TRBJ1-5	.	CASRYYGNQPQHF	TGTGCCAGCAGGTATTATGGCAATCAGCCCCAGCATTTT
13	many	TRBV9	TRBJ2-2	.	CASSVDLTGELFF	TGTGCCAGCAGCGTAGACCTCACCGGGGAGCTGTTTTTT
14	many	TRBV10-3	TRBJ1-5	.	CAISESWGGQPQHF	TGTGCCATCAGTGAGTCGTGGGGTGGTCAGCCCCAGCATTTT
19	.	TRBV20-1	TRBJ2-2	TRBD2	CSARAKGGTSGVRTGELFF	TGCAGTGCTAGAGCCAAAGGGGGGACTAGCGGGGTGAGAACCGGGGAGCTGTTTTTT
13	few	TRBV20-1	TRBJ2-1	.	CSARVRRTNEQFF	TGCAGTGCTAGAGTAAGACGGACCAATGAGCAGTTCTTC
16	.	TRBV6-2/TRBV6-3	TRBJ1-3	.	CASSYYGESSGNTIYF	TGTGCCAGCAGTTACTACGGGGAGAGCTCTGGAAACACCATATATTTT
15	few	TRBV24-1	TRBJ2-3	.	CATSDFRGNTDTQYF	TGTGCCACCAGTGATTTCAGGGGAAACACAGATACGCAGTATTTT
15	.	TRBV7-3	TRBJ2-3	TRBD1	CASSFGQGRTDTQYF	TGTGCCAGCAGCTTTGGACAGGGGCGAACAGATACGCAGTATTTT
13	medium-sized	TRBV2	TRBJ2-3	.	CASSKTLADTQYF	TGTGCCAGCAGTAAGACACTGGCAGATACGCAGTATTTT
18	few	TRBV27	TRBJ2-1	.	CASSRPRWRVRAGNQQFF	TGTGCCAGCAGCCGCCCCAGGTGGCGCGTGAGGGCCGGCAATCAGCAGTTCTTC
13	many	TRBV5-1	TRBJ2-3	TRBD2	CASSPGGADTQYF	TGCGCCAGCAGCCCGGGGGGGGCAGATACGCAGTATTTT
18	many	TRBV11-1	TRBJ2-2	.	CASSLEISGGWYTGELFF	TGTGCCAGCAGCTTAGAGATCTCCGGGGGCTGGTACACCGGGGAGCTGTTTTTT
13	many	TRBV6-2/TRBV6-3	TRBJ1-4	.	CASKYKPGEKLFF	TGTGCCAGCAAGTATAAGCCGGGTGAAAAACTGTTTTTT
13	many	TRBV25-1	TRBJ2-5	.	CASSPPRVETQYF	TGTGCCAGCAGTCCTCCCAGGGTAGAGACCCAGTACTTC
12	many	TRBV7-3	TRBJ2-1	.	CASSLQGNEQFF	TGTGCCAGCAGCTTACAAGGCAATGAGCAGTTCTTC
15	.	TRBV20-1	TRBJ1-2	TRBD1	CSAMGQLMGNYGYTF	TGCAGTGCCATGGGACAGTTAATGGGAAACTATGGCTACACCTTC
13	many	TRBV20-1	TRBJ2-3	.	CSARDRPSSAQYF	TGCAGTGCTAGAGATCGGCCTAGTAGCGCGCAGTATTTT
15	many	TRBV9	TRBJ2-2	TRBD1	CASSPPGTGDGELFF	TGTGCCAGCAGCCCGCCCGGGACAGGGGACGGGGAGCTGTTTTTT
17	many	TRBV6-5	TRBJ2-1	TRBD1	CASSYPDRAGSYNEQFF	TGTGCCAGCAGTTACCCTGACAGGGCGGGTTCCTACAATGAGCAGTTCTTC
13	few	TRBV6-2/TRBV6-3	TRBJ1-1	TRBD1	CASSYNRGHEAFF	TGTGCCAGCAGTTACAACAGGGGGCATGAAGCTTTCTTT
15	many	TRBV6-1	TRBJ2-3	TRBD2	CASSGRLADTDTQYF	TGTGCCAGCAGTGGGCGACTAGCGGACACAGATACGCAGTATTTT
16	many	TRBV2	TRBJ2-7	TRBD1	CASSENPATGDYEQYF	TGTGCCAGCAGTGAAAACCCGGCAACAGGGGACTACGAGCAGTACTTC
14	many	TRBV20-1	TRBJ2-1	.	CSAVGHSSYNEQFF	TGCAGTGCCGTAGGACATAGCTCCTACAATGAGCAGTTCTTC
13	many	TRBV6-2/TRBV6-3	TRBJ2-7	TRBD1	CASSFGTGSEQYF	TGTGCCAGCAGTTTTGGGACAGGGTCCGAGCAGTACTTC
17	many	TRBV6-1	TRBJ1-5	.	CASSEEPYDEGRQPQHF	TGTGCCAGCAGTGAAGAACCCTATGATGAGGGGCGCCAGCCCCAGCATTTT
14	large	TRBV6-1	TRBJ2-7	TRBD1	CASRAGTGRYEQYF	TGTGCCAGCAGAGCCGGGACAGGGCGCTACGAGCAGTACTTC
14	many	TRBV28	TRBJ2-7	TRBD1	CASRLGQGRYEQYF	TGTGCCAGCAGGCTCGGACAGGGGCGGTACGAGCAGTACTTC
14	once	TRBV11-3	TRBJ2-1	TRBD2	CASGLAGDHNEQFF	TGTGCCAGCGGCCTAGCGGGAGACCACAATGAGCAGTTCTTC
18	few	TRBV6-2/TRBV6-3	TRBJ2-1	.	CASSYFRISGGGYNEQFF	TGTGCCAGCAGTTACTTCAGGATTAGCGGAGGGGGCTACAATGAGCAGTTCTTC
13	few	TRBV6-2/TRBV6-3	TRBJ2-2	.	CASSPTDTGELFF	TGTGCCAGCAGTCCGACAGACACCGGGGAGCTGTTTTTT
14	few	TRBV27	TRBJ2-3	.	CASSLSGIGDTQYF	TGTGCCAGCAGTTTATCCGGGATAGGAGATACGCAGTATTTT
12	few	TRBV29-1	TRBJ2-3	.	CSVSTRPETQYF	TGCAGCGTTTCTACTCGCCCCGAAACCCAGTATTTT
13	.	TRBV5-1	TRBJ1-1	.	CASSLGGPTEAFF	TGCGCCAGCAGCTTGGGCGGGCCCACTGAAGCTTTCTTT
13	many	TRBV9	TRBJ1-1	.	CASSRGDGTEAFF	TGTGCCAGCAGCCGCGGGGACGGCACTGAAGCTTTCTTT
16	many	TRBV5-6	TRBJ1-5	.	CASRSFRDPANQPHHF	TGTGCCAGCAGATCCTTCCGGGACCCGGCTAATCAGCCCCATCATTTT
15	.	TRBV5-1	TRBJ1-3	TRBD1	CASSFGDSSGNTIYF	TGCGCCAGCAGCTTTGGGGACAGTTCTGGAAACACCATATATTTT
13	many	TRBV3-1	TRBJ2-7	TRBD1	CASSSLDRDEQYF	TGTGCCAGCAGCTCTCTGGACAGGGACGAGCAGTACTTC
15	many	TRBV6-1	TRBJ2-5	.	CASRSRGEGQETQYF	TGTGCCAGCAGGAGCAGGGGTGAGGGCCAAGAGACCCAGTACTTC
15	.	TRBV11-2	TRBJ2-7	.	CASSLVTDHNYEQYF	TGTGCCAGCAGCTTAGTTACAGACCATAACTACGAGCAGTACTTC
12	many	TRBV20-1	TRBJ1-2	.	CSAHDNNYGYTF	TGCAGTGCGCATGACAATAACTATGGCTACACCTTC
12	.	TRBV28	TRBJ1-4	.	CASTSGVQGLFF	TGTGCCAGCACCTCAGGGGTCCAAGGACTGTTTTTT
17	few	TRBV14	TRBJ2-7	TRBD1	CASSPRSGQGFSYEQYF	TGTGCCAGCAGCCCCCGATCGGGACAGGGTTTCTCCTACGAGCAGTACTTC
13	once	TRBV20-1	TRBJ1-5	TRBD1	CSAPGQGNQPQHF	TGCAGTGCGCCCGGACAGGGGAATCAGCCCCAGCATTTT
15	.	TRBV20-1	TRBJ1-6	.	CSAQTPPPGDSPILF	TGCAGTGCCCAAACGCCGCCCCCCGGCGATTCACCCATCCTCTTT
16	.	TRBV6-1	TRBJ1-5	.	CASSEMEGGGNQPQHF	TGTGCCAGCAGTGAAATGGAGGGGGGAGGCAATCAGCCCCAGCATTTT